These 32 T cell receptor beta chains came from one sample sequenced in a study of T-cell reconstitution after alpha-beta-depleted transplantation in children. Unique molecular identifiers were used to barcode this TCRbeta library. TCRdb reprocessed the PCR reads with MiXCR, giving one entry per CDR3 protein. The repertoire has 900,000 or so distinct CDR3 sequences, approximately 15% of them found once; the top ten carry under 6%. Source: PBMCs, mostly from graft donor cells, taken 360 days after TCRalphabeta/CD19-depleted stem cell transplant. These receptor sequences come from a male patient younger than 18 who had a stem cell transplant for acute lymphoblastic leukemia, so the T cells may come from the graft donor.

This clonotype was recorded a few times. The chain is built from TRBV12-3 or TRBV12-4 and TRBJ2-7, with D unclear. The CDR3 consists of 12 residues. V was trimmed by 0 bases and J by 12 bases, leaving 12 bases between them. The CDR3 reads CASSLAGRSLYF. The CDR3 region has the DNA TGTGCCAGCAGTTTAGCGGGCAGGTCCCTGTACTTC.

This clonotype was counted between two and nine times. This rearrangement joins TRBV5-6 to TRBJ2-7, with D unclear. Per the germline V gene, CDR1 is SGHDT and CDR2 is YYEEEE. The CDR3 loop spans 12 amino acids. Trimming took off 4 bases at V and 9 bases at J, with 14 bases between the two ends. The CDR3 DNA is TGTGCCAGCAGCCCTGCGCAGGAAGGGCAGTACTTC. Translated: CASSPAQEGQYF.

The V and J genes are TRBV9 and TRBJ2-1; a weak D match, TRBD2 (5 bases). Per the germline V gene, CDR1 is SGDLS and CDR2 is YYNGEE. CDR3 length: 16 amino acids. V was clipped by 1 base and J by 4 bases, with 15 bases between them. CDR3: CASSVMKYSGYNEQFF. CDR3 DNA: TGTGCCAGCAGCGTAATGAAGTATTCGGGGTACAATGAGCAGTTCTTC. Full variable domain (remainder filled in from reference TRBV9 and TRBJ2-1): DSGVTQTPKHLITATGQRVTLRCSPRSGDLSVYWYQQSLDQGLQFLIQYYNGEERAKGNILERFSAQQFPDLHSELNLSSLELGDSALYFCASSVMKYSGYNEQFFGPGTRLTVL.

The chain combines TRBV30 with TRBJ1-2, with a tentative D call TRBD1 (5 bases). V was pared by 2 bases and J by 6 bases, with 25 bases between. There are 17 residues in the CDR3. The germline CDR1 and CDR2 sequences are GTSNPN and SVGIG (reference sequence). Written as DNA, the CDR3 is TGTGCCTGGAGTTGGGGCGCAGCCAGGAATCCCTTAAATGGCTACACCTTC. This codes for CAWSWGAARNPLNGYTF.

J is TRBJ1-1 and V is TRBV13; D is ambiguous. V was trimmed by 0 bases and J by 7 bases, leaving 12 bases between them. CDR1 is PRHDT, CDR2 FYEKMQ, per germline (reference sequence). The CDR3 totals 14 residues. The CDR3 DNA reads as TGTGCCAGCAGCTTAGGGCCCGAGGGCTTTGAAGCTTTCTTT. Residues: CASSLGPEGFEAFF. The full variable domain, in which reference TRBV13 and TRBJ1-1 provide the parts outside the CDR3, is AAGVIQSPRHLIKEKRETATLKCYPIPRHDTVYWYQQGPGQDPQFLISFYEKMQSDKGSIPDRFSAQQFSDYHSELNMSSLELGDSALYFCASSLGPEGFEAFFGQGTRLTVV.

V usage is TRBV10-3 and J usage is TRBJ2-2; 8 bases align to TRBD1. Trimming removed 5 bases from V and 10 bases from J; junction bases left unmatched: 9. The CDR3 contains 14 residues. Germline assignment: CDR1 ENHRY and CDR2 SYGVKD. The CDR3 nucleotides read TGTGCCATCAGTAACGCAGGGGGCTTCCAGGAGCTGTTTTTT. Translating it yields CAISNAGGFQELFF.

This clonotype came up many times. The chain links TRBV4-3 to TRBJ2-7; no reliable D call. Germline values: CDR1 LGHNA, CDR2 YSLEER. The CDR3 has 14 residues. The germline V and J ends were trimmed by 4 bases and 5 bases, with 15 bases remaining between them. The CDR3, as DNA: TGCGCCAGCAGCCCAGCCGGTAGCTGGCACGAGCAGTACTTC. It translates to CASSPAGSWHEQYF.

The chain carries TRBV6-2 or TRBV6-3 and TRBJ2-3; D is possibly TRBD1 (6 bases). This CDR3 comprises 12 residues. From germline, CDR1 is MNHEY and CDR2 SVGEGT. Deletions cut 6 bases from V and 6 bases from J, with 10 bases between. CDR3 region: CASRGDRDTQYF. The CDR3 region has the DNA TGTGCCAGCAGGGGTGACAGGGATACGCAGTATTTT.

V is TRBV6-2 or TRBV6-3 and J is TRBJ2-7, with D perhaps matching TRBD2 (5 bases). Germline-derived CDR1 and CDR2 are MNHEY and SVGEGT. CDR3 length equals 10 residues. Trimming removed 10 bases from V and 12 bases from J, with 16 bases in between. CDR3 protein: CANYSGIPYF. CDR3 DNA: TGTGCCAACTATTCGGGGATCCCGTACTTC.

This clonotype turned up a few times. This rearrangement joins TRBV12-3 or TRBV12-4 to TRBJ2-5; 7 positions agree with TRBD2. The CDR3 runs 14 residues. V lost 7 bases to trimming and J lost 5 bases; unmatched junction nucleotides: 10. The CDR3: CASTQGLRVETQYF. CDR3 nucleotide sequence: TGTGCCAGCACTCAGGGACTACGAGTCGAGACCCAGTACTTC.

The V call is TRBV20-1, the J call TRBJ2-7; perhaps D is TRBD1 or TRBD2 (5 bases each). Looked up from germline, CDR1 is DFQATT and CDR2 is SNEGSKA (reference sequence). This CDR3 is 15 amino acids long. V was clipped by 0 bases and J by 3 bases, with 15 bases between them. CDR3 in amino acids: CSAREFPREIYEQYF. Here the CDR3 DNA reads TGCAGTGCTAGAGAATTCCCCAGGGAGATCTACGAGCAGTACTTC.

This clonotype has a handful of counts. This sequence joins TRBV12-3 or TRBV12-4 and TRBJ2-3; D remains unclear. Trimming removed 6 bases from V and 4 bases from J, with 14 bases in between. The CDR3 has 14 amino acids. The chain's CDR3 is CASSFGPGADTQYF. CDR3 bases: TGTGCCAGCAGCTTCGGGCCTGGAGCAGATACGCAGTATTTT.

This clonotype appeared a few times. The chain has TRBV11-1 and TRBJ2-7; 10 nucleotides agree with TRBD2. This CDR3 region has 15 residues. From germline, CDR1 is SGHAT and CDR2 FQDESV (reference sequence). Germline trimming cut 1 base from V and 2 bases from J; bases unmatched to any gene: 2. The CDR3 sequence: CASSLELAGTYEQYF. The CDR3 coding sequence is TGTGCCAGCAGCTTAGAACTAGCGGGGACCTACGAGCAGTACTTC.

This clonotype has more than one count but fewer than ten. This chain joins TRBV20-1 and TRBJ2-1; 16 nucleotides line up with TRBD2. V gave up 8 bases and J gave up 0 bases; unmatched junction bases: 7. This CDR3 comprises 17 residues. Germline lookup yields CDR1 DFQATT and CDR2 SNEGSKA (reference sequence). Here the CDR3 reads CSCQGLAGGDSYNEQFF. CDR3 in DNA: TGCAGTTGCCAGGGACTAGCGGGAGGGGACTCCTACAATGAGCAGTTCTTC.

This clonotype showed up just a few times. The V gene is TRBV19, the J gene TRBJ2-1; no clear D. Trimming removed 1 base from V and 4 bases from J, with 8 bases in between. The V gene's germline CDR1 is LNHDA and CDR2 SQIVND (reference sequence). The CDR3 sequence is 14 residues long. The CDR3 here is CASSIGSTYNEQFF. The CDR3 region has the DNA TGTGCCAGTAGTATAGGCAGTACTTACAATGAGCAGTTCTTC.

This clonotype was seen a few times. The chain links TRBV12-3 or TRBV12-4 to TRBJ2-1; 8 nucleotides match TRBD1. V lost 7 bases, J lost 7 bases, and 15 bases stayed unmatched. CDR3 length: 16 residues. CDR3 coding DNA: TGTGCCAGCAACCCGAGTCAGGGGGCTATGAGGAATGAGCAGTTCTTC. As protein: CASNPSQGAMRNEQFF.

Notes on this clonotype: A read error may explain this, as a much larger clone is one base away. This chain links TRBV9 with TRBJ2-2; D uncertain. Germline values: CDR1 SGDLS, CDR2 YYNGEE. The CDR3 consists of 15 residues. The CDR3 DNA sequence: TGTGCCAGCAGCTCCGACCTGAGCAGCACCAGGGAGCTGTTTTTT. Its translation: CASSSDLSSTRELFF.

This clonotype was seen a few times. The chain carries TRBV5-1 and TRBJ2-1; 7 bases match TRBD2. J lost 5 bases, V lost 4 bases, and 15 bases had no gene match. The CDR3 runs to 17 residues. The germline V gene encodes CDR1 SGHRS and CDR2 YFSETQ. This CDR3 reads CASSAQLAIRAHNEQFF. The CDR3 DNA follows: TGCGCCAGCAGCGCTCAACTAGCGATAAGGGCCCACAATGAGCAGTTCTTC.

V gene TRBV3-1 combines with J gene TRBJ2-6; the D gene is possibly TRBD2 (6 bases). V lost 6 bases, J lost 0 bases, and 21 bases lay in between. The CDR3 is 19 amino acids. From germline, CDR1 is LGHDT and CDR2 YNNKEL (reference sequence). The CDR3 DNA reads TGTGCCAGCAGACCCCGGGGAGGCACTAGTCTCTCTGGGGCCAACGTCCTGACTTTC. The encoded protein is CASRPRGGTSLSGANVLTF.

This rearrangement joins TRBV7-9 to TRBJ2-6; perhaps TRBD2 as D (6 bases). CDR1 SEHNR and CDR2 FQNEAQ come from the germline V gene (reference sequence). Trimming shortened V by 1 base and J by 2 bases, and 12 bases separated the two germline ends. The CDR3 is 17 amino acids. As DNA, the CDR3 is TGTGCCAGCAGCTTAGGGACGTGGAGGGCTGGGGCCAACGTCCTGACTTTC. This translates into CASSLGTWRAGANVLTF.

V usage is TRBV15 and J usage is TRBJ2-1; 14 bases match TRBD2. The CDR3 contains 15 residues. The ends lost 2 bases at V and 8 bases at J; junction bases unmatched: 2. Germline CDR1 reads LNHNV; CDR2 reads YYDKDF (reference sequence). For the CDR3, the DNA is TGTGCCACCAGCAGAAAGGGACTAGCGGGAGATGAGCAGTTCTTC. Translation: CATSRKGLAGDEQFF.

The CDR3 here is CASSLEWASNYEQYF. The CDR3, as DNA: TGCGCCAGCAGCTTGGAATGGGCCTCCAACTACGAGCAGTACTTC. The V call is TRBV5-1, the J call TRBJ2-7, with D unresolved. Germline values: CDR1 SGHRS, CDR2 YFSETQ. The CDR3 sequence is 15 residues long. The V end was cut by 0 bases, the J end by 3 bases, with 13 bases between.

There are a few counts of this clonotype. The rearrangement uses TRBV27 and TRBJ2-7; TRBD2 agrees at 12 bases. The CDR3 consists of 13 residues. Germline CDR1 reads MNHEY; CDR2 reads SMNVEV (reference sequence). The ends lost 5 bases at V and 10 bases at J; junction bases unmatched: 6. This chain's CDR3 is CASSPGTSGLQYF. The CDR3 nucleotides are TGTGCCAGCAGTCCGGGGACTAGCGGGTTACAGTACTTC.

This chain joins TRBV4-1 and TRBJ2-1; D ambiguous. Germline loops: CDR1 MGHRA, CDR2 YSYEKL. The CDR3 sequence is 16 residues long. The ends were cut back, 3 bases at V and 0 bases at J, with 12 bases in the middle. The CDR3 reads CASSHLYSLSYNEQFF. The CDR3 bases are TGCGCCAGCAGCCACCTTTACTCCCTCTCCTACAATGAGCAGTTCTTC.

This clonotype appeared a few times. In DNA, the CDR3 is TGTGCCAGCAGCGATTTAGCGAGTCGCCCAGATACGCAGTATTTT. It specifies CASSDLASRPDTQYF. This sequence joins TRBV9 and TRBJ2-3; weak D call: TRBD2 (5 bases). Trimming took 3 bases from V and 4 from J, leaving 15 bases between them. Germline values: CDR1 SGDLS, CDR2 YYNGEE. CDR3 length: 15 residues.

This clonotype was observed a handful of times. The chain links TRBV6-5 to TRBJ1-5; D gene uncertain. V dropped 6 bases and J dropped 4 bases, with 13 bases sitting between them. The CDR3 totals 14 residues. Germline CDR1 reads MNHEY; CDR2 reads SVGAGI. The DNA for the CDR3 is TGTGCCAGCAGCCCATCCTCAACTAATCAGCCCCAGCATTTT. Amino acids: CASSPSSTNQPQHF.

This clonotype was found a few times. This chain links TRBV25-1 with TRBJ1-1; D is undetermined. V shed 3 bases and J shed 8 bases, with 19 bases lying between them. This CDR3 contains 15 residues. Germline V CDR1 and CDR2: MGHDK, SYGVNS. CDR3 in amino acids: CASSEVGSAGKEAFF. The CDR3 nucleotides are TGTGCCAGCAGTGAGGTGGGAAGTGCGGGGAAGGAAGCTTTCTTT.

The gene calls are TRBV7-8 and TRBJ2-5, with D possibly TRBD2 on 5 matching bases. The CDR3 runs to 14 residues. The germline CDR1 and CDR2 sequences are SGHVS and FQNEAQ. V gave up 1 base and J gave up 4 bases, with 10 bases separating them. CDR3 loop: CASSLVEVRETQYF. CDR3 sequence (DNA): TGTGCCAGCAGCTTAGTGGAGGTCAGAGAGACCCAGTACTTC.

The rearrangement uses TRBV20-1 and TRBJ1-5; TRBD1 matches at 8 bases. The CDR3 length is 17 residues. V dropped 1 base and J dropped 0; count of bases not matched to a gene: 8. CDR1 DFQATT and CDR2 SNEGSKA come from the germline V gene (reference sequence). In nucleotides, the CDR3 is TGCAGTGCTAGAGGTGGACAGGGTACGCTTAGCAATCAGCCCCAGCATTTT. As protein: CSARGGQGTLSNQPQHF.

This clonotype was detected ten times or more. The chain combines TRBV12-3 or TRBV12-4 with TRBJ1-2; 9 bases line up with TRBD1. This CDR3 is built from 13 residues. With 6 bases clipped from V and 3 bases from J, the junction kept 2 bases outside the gene matches. The CDR3: CASSRTGDYGYTF. The CDR3 DNA is TGTGCCAGCAGCCGGACAGGGGACTATGGCTACACCTTC.

In its sample, this clonotype was seen a few times. The rearrangement links TRBV11-2 to TRBJ2-1, with 8 bases lining up with TRBD2. The CDR3 spans 15 residues. Unmatched junction bases numbered 7, after V lost 8 bases and J lost 1 base. Per germline, CDR1 SGHAT and CDR2 FQNNGV. CDR3 loop: CASGPQRGSYNEQFF. As DNA, the CDR3 is TGTGCCAGCGGCCCCCAGCGGGGGTCCTACAATGAGCAGTTCTTC.

This clonotype came up a few times. V gene TRBV4-1 combines with J gene TRBJ2-7; 13 positions match TRBD2. The CDR3 contains 19 residues. CDR1 is MGHRA, CDR2 YSYEKL, per germline. V lost 3 bases, J lost 5 bases, and 16 bases stayed unmatched. CDR3 sequence reads: CASSHPGTSGIAPGNEQYF. As DNA, the CDR3 is TGCGCCAGCAGCCATCCTGGGACTAGCGGGATAGCCCCCGGCAACGAGCAGTACTTC.